What follows describes a single T cell receptor (beta chain). Authors' analysis steps: By means of reference gene primer amplification, nucleated cell counts were estimated. The assay was immunoSEQ multiplex PCR, and TCRdb's table has in-frame clones only and misses some. The V and J calls and clone size are taken from that table; D and trimming were inferred from the DNA. The sample comprises approximately 210,000 clones, approximately 91% of which are singletons, and 4% to 5.5% rests with the top ten. The data were obtained in a study of blood T cell repertoires in COVID-19. At the level of the study: Samples representing acute and convalescent COVID-19 were sourced from the United States, Italy and Spain. The cDNA or gDNA used as material had been derived from T cells, B-cell-depleted T cells, or PBMCs.

The receptor was derived from a woman aged 40 to 50 with acute or convalescent COVID-19. Sequences were obtained from peripheral blood.

Written as DNA, the CDR3 is TGTGCCAGCAGTTCCGGACAGGCCAACTATGGCTACACCTTC. This gives the protein CASSSGQANYGYTF. This chain joins TRBV28 and TRBJ1-2, with 7 positions matching TRBD1. The V and J ends lost 4 bases and 2 bases, in that order; junction bases with no gene match: 4. Germline CDR1 and CDR2: MDHEN and SYDVKM. The CDR3 sequence is 14 residues long.